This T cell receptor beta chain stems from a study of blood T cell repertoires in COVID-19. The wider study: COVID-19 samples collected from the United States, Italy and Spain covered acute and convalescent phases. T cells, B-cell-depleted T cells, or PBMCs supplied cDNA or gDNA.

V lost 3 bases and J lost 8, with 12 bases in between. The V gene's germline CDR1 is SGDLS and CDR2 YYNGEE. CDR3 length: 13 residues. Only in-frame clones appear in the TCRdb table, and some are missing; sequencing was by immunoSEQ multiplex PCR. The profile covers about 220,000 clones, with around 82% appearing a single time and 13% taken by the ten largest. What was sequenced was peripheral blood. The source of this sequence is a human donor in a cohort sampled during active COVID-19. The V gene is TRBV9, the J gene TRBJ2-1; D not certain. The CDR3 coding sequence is TGTGCCAGCAGCGGTTATCGGGTCGATGAGCAGTTCTTC. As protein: CASSGYRVDEQFF.